These 21 T cell receptor beta chains were all obtained from the same sample, sequenced in a study of T-cell memory formation after mild COVID-19. TCRdb analysed the 5' RACE reads with MiXCR anew, one entry per CDR3 protein. The sample contains around 370,000 distinct CDR3 sequences, roughly 21% of which appear only once. Material: PBMCs or a T cell subset sorted from them (not recorded which). The receptors stem from an adult woman who had mild COVID-19 (a few samples of this study predate the infection). Cell type and time point are not known.

This chain links TRBV18 with TRBJ1-2; tentatively, D is TRBD1 (5 bases). Deletions cut 3 bases from V and 8 bases from J, with 16 bases between. CDR1 and CDR2 from the germline V gene are KGHSH and LQKENI. The CDR3 is 14 amino acids. CDR3 amino acids: CASSPLDSSLGYTF. The DNA for the CDR3 is TGTGCCAGCTCACCCCTAGACAGCTCCCTCGGCTACACCTTC.

This clonotype was seen a few times. V is TRBV7-9 and J is TRBJ1-2, with D unclear. CDR3 size: 13 residues. Trimming left V 5 bases short and J 4 bases short, with 11 bases between. Per germline, CDR1 SEHNR and CDR2 FQNEAQ (reference sequence). The CDR3 is CASSNPGPYGYTF. The DNA for the CDR3 is TGTGCCAGCAGCAATCCGGGCCCCTATGGCTACACCTTC.

The chain links TRBV20-1 to TRBJ2-3, with 12 bases aligning to TRBD2. The CDR3 spans 17 residues. From germline, CDR1 is DFQATT and CDR2 SNEGSKA (reference sequence). V shed 1 base, J shed 3 bases, and the junction held 8 bases outside the gene matches. In nucleotides, the CDR3 is TGCAGTGCTAGAGGACTAGCGGGAGCCTTATTGACAGATACGCAGTATTTT. Amino acids: CSARGLAGALLTDTQYF.

The chain couples TRBV5-5 to TRBJ2-1; tentative D call: TRBD2 (6 bases). V lost 4 bases, J lost 6 bases, and 17 bases lay in between. This CDR3 comprises 15 residues. Per germline, CDR1 SGHKS and CDR2 YYEKEE (reference sequence). The CDR3 protein is CASSMGGYRGNEQFF. In DNA, the CDR3 is TGTGCCAGCAGCATGGGAGGATATAGAGGCAATGAGCAGTTCTTC. Combining the CDR3 with reference TRBV5-5 and TRBJ2-1 gives the whole variable domain DAGVTQSPTHLIKTRGQQVTLRCSPISGHKSVSWYQQVLGQGPQFIFQYYEKEERGRGNFPDRFSARQFPNYSSELNVNALLLGDSALYLCASSMGGYRGNEQFFGPGTRLTVL.

This clonotype showed up many times. This chain uses TRBV7-2 with TRBJ2-1; D gene unclear. Trimming stripped 2 bases from V and 7 bases from J, with 3 bases between. Germline CDR1 is SGHTA and CDR2 is FQGNSA. The CDR3 runs to 11 residues. Written as DNA, the CDR3 is TGTGCCAGCAGCTTAAGGAATGAGCAGTTCTTC. Protein sequence: CASSLRNEQFF.

A few counts support this clonotype. The genes are TRBV5-1 and TRBJ2-7; D remains ambiguous. CDR1 is SGHRS, CDR2 YFSETQ, per germline. The CDR3 spans 12 residues. Deletions cut 5 bases from V and 7 bases from J, with 13 bases between. The CDR3 is CASSSEVWEQYF. Here the CDR3 DNA reads TGCGCCAGCAGTTCCGAGGTTTGGGAGCAGTACTTC.

The chain combines TRBV5-6 with TRBJ2-7; D call uncertain. V lost 0 bases, J lost 3 bases, and 10 bases lay in between. The CDR3 covers 14 residues. Germline V gene data show CDR1 as SGHDT and CDR2 as YYEEEE. The CDR3 here is CASSLAALDYEQYF. The CDR3 DNA sequence: TGTGCCAGCAGCTTGGCTGCCCTCGACTACGAGCAGTACTTC. The whole variable domain, filled in from reference TRBV5-6 and TRBJ2-7, reads DAGVTQSPTHLIKTRGQQVTLRCSPKSGHDTVSWYQQALGQGPQFIFQYYEEEERQRGNFPDRFSGHQFPNYSSELNVNALLLGDSALYLCASSLAALDYEQYFGPGTRLTVT.

This clonotype was counted a few times. V and J are TRBV12-3 or TRBV12-4 and TRBJ2-2; D gene ambiguous. Trimming took 8 bases from V and 1 from J, leaving 8 bases between them. CDR3 length: 13 residues. CDR3 sequence: CASLRWNTGELFF. CDR3 nucleotide sequence: TGTGCCAGCCTCCGATGGAACACCGGGGAGCTGTTTTTT.

There are a few counts of this clonotype. This chain links TRBV7-6 with TRBJ2-1; perhaps TRBD1 as D (6 bases). Trimming shortened V by 1 base and J by 4 bases, and 20 bases separated the two germline ends. Germline loops: CDR1 SGHVS, CDR2 FNYEAQ. The CDR3 sequence is 18 residues long. CDR3 in amino acids: CASSLGTESGGLYNEQFF. CDR3 bases: TGTGCCAGCAGCTTAGGCACGGAGAGTGGGGGCCTATACAATGAGCAGTTCTTC.

This clonotype was found a few times. V usage is TRBV5-1 and J usage is TRBJ2-3; D might be TRBD2 (5 bases). Trimming cost V 2 bases and J 0 bases, with 10 bases left between them. Germline V gives CDR1 SGHRS, CDR2 YFSETQ. The CDR3 has 15 amino acids. CDR3 sequence reads: CASSFRAGSTDTQYF. The CDR3 DNA sequence: TGCGCCAGCAGCTTCCGTGCGGGCAGCACAGATACGCAGTATTTT.

The rearrangement links TRBV7-9 to TRBJ1-1; D ambiguous. Germline V gene data show CDR1 as SEHNR and CDR2 as FQNEAQ (reference sequence). V gave up 2 bases and J gave up 9 bases, with 10 bases separating them. CDR3 length: 12 amino acids. Written as DNA, the CDR3 is TGTGCCAGCAGCTTACTCCCCGACAAAGCTTTCTTT. Amino acids: CASSLLPDKAFF.

This clonotype has only a few counts. The rearrangement uses TRBV24-1 and TRBJ2-2; 11 bases agree with TRBD2. Germline V gene sequence: CDR1 KGHDR, CDR2 SFDVKD. The V and J ends lost 3 bases and 3 bases, in that order; junction bases with no gene match: 5. The CDR3 sequence is 17 residues long. The DNA of the CDR3 is TGTGCCACCAGTGATCCTAGCGGGAGGCCTTACACCGGGGAGCTGTTTTTT. It translates to CATSDPSGRPYTGELFF.

V usage is TRBV7-3 and J usage is TRBJ1-1; D not certain. CDR3 length equals 13 residues. Germline CDR1 reads SGHTA; CDR2 reads FQGTGA. The V end lost 4 bases, the J end lost 3 bases, and 9 bases lay between the germline ends. DNA for the CDR3: TGTGCCAGCAGCTATCGGTTCGACACTGAAGCTTTCTTT. This codes for CASSYRFDTEAFF.

The chain is built from TRBV5-1 and TRBJ1-1; possibly TRBD1 for D (5 bases). The germline gives CDR1 SGHRS, CDR2 YFSETQ. The CDR3 consists of 14 residues. V was cut by 4 bases and J by 5 bases, with 15 bases left in between. CDR3 protein: CASSPLEDRTEAFF. The CDR3 nucleotides are TGCGCCAGCAGCCCTCTTGAAGACAGAACTGAAGCTTTCTTT.

The J gene is TRBJ1-1, the V gene TRBV11-2; a weak D match, TRBD1 (5 bases). Germline V gives CDR1 SGHAT, CDR2 FQNNGV. Trimming cost V 1 base and J 7 bases, with 19 bases left between them. There are 16 residues in the CDR3. CDR3 coding DNA: TGTGCCAGCAGCTTAGTCGCCGGCAGGGTTTATGGTGAAGCTTTCTTT. It encodes CASSLVAGRVYGEAFF.

This clonotype was seen more than once but under ten times. The rearrangement joins TRBV12-3 or TRBV12-4 to TRBJ2-7; perhaps TRBD1 as D (5 bases). Trimming pared 2 bases from V and 2 bases from J, leaving 10 bases between. CDR3 size: 14 residues. Here the CDR3 reads CASSLSGQPYEQYF. The CDR3 DNA reads as TGTGCCAGCAGTTTATCAGGGCAGCCCTACGAGCAGTACTTC.

In this sample, this clonotype turned up a few times. The chain employs TRBV20-1 and TRBJ2-7; 8 bases line up with TRBD2. CDR1 is DFQATT and CDR2 is SNEGSKA in the germline V gene (reference sequence). The trim removed 3 bases at V and 6 bases at J, leaving 4 bases unmatched. The CDR3 sequence is 12 residues long. The DNA of the CDR3 is TGCAGTGCTAGCGGGAGGGCGGGCGAGCAGTACTTC. Amino acid sequence: CSASGRAGEQYF.

Comments on this clonotype: This may arise from a read error, as a much more abundant clone is one base away. The CDR3 region has the DNA TGTTCCAGCAGTCGACAGGGGACTGAGCAGTTCTTC. Protein: CSSSRQGTEQFF. This chain connects TRBV2 to TRBJ2-1; 8 nucleotides agree with TRBD1. The CDR3 covers 12 residues. Germline-derived CDR1 and CDR2 are SNHLY and FYNNEI.

This clonotype has a handful of counts. The V and J genes are TRBV12-3 or TRBV12-4 and TRBJ2-5, with D possibly TRBD2 on 6 matching bases. V lost 2 bases and J lost 1, with 8 bases in between. CDR3 length: 14 amino acids. CDR3 DNA sequence: TGTGCCAGCAGTTTAAGGGGACTCCAAGAGACCCAGTACTTC. Translated: CASSLRGLQETQYF.

The chain carries TRBV9 and TRBJ2-7; 9 bases are a match to TRBD2. There are 14 residues in the CDR3. The junction had 6 bases not matched to a gene; V was cut back by 4 bases and J by 4 bases. CDR1 and CDR2 from the germline V gene are SGDLS and YYNGEE. CDR3 nucleotides: TGTGCCAGCAGCCCTAGCGGGAAGATGTACGAGCAGTACTTC. This encodes CASSPSGKMYEQYF.

This clonotype was counted between two and nine times. The genes are TRBV20-1 and TRBJ2-5, with 12 bases fitting TRBD2. Germline V gene sequence: CDR1 DFQATT, CDR2 SNEGSKA (reference sequence). The V segment lost 5 bases and the J segment 4 bases; nucleotides outside the gene matches: 8. This CDR3 contains 15 residues. Here the CDR3 DNA reads TGCAGTGCTGACGGACTAGCGGGAAGGGGAGAGACCCAGTACTTC. This sequence encodes CSADGLAGRGETQYF.